Below are 7 T cell receptor beta chains sequenced from a single sample in a study of shared clonotypes between healthy human individuals. This table comes from immunoSEQ multiplex PCR, and its TCRdb copy is limited to in-frame clones, with some not included. Of a few hundred thousand clones in the sample, more than 95% were seen once. The sample consisted of naive CD4+ T cells sorted from blood. This sample's subset: CD45RA+ positively selected. The receptors come from a woman in her 30s in good health.

The CDR3 loop reads CASSYTYQETQYF. The CDR3 bases are TGCGCCAGCAGCTATACTTACCAAGAGACCCAGTACTTC. The chain joins TRBV5-1 to TRBJ2-5; no reliable D call. This CDR3 region has 13 residues. Germline values: CDR1 SGHRS, CDR2 YFSETQ. V was shortened by 3 bases and J by 0 bases, with 6 bases between the two germline ends.

DNA for the CDR3: TGTGCCAGCCGAGCACAGGGATTTATGGACTACGAGCAGTACTTC. Translation gives CASRAQGFMDYEQYF. This sequence joins TRBV13 and TRBJ2-7; possibly TRBD1 for D (6 bases). Germline CDR1 PRHDT, CDR2 FYEKMQ (reference sequence). This CDR3 contains 15 residues. Trimming took off 8 bases at V and 3 bases at J, with 20 bases between the two ends.

V is TRBV11-3 and J is TRBJ2-5, with 9 bases lining up with TRBD2. V dropped 1 base and J dropped 4; count of bases not matched to a gene: 4. The CDR3 runs to 15 residues. Germline V gene data show CDR1 as SGHNT and CDR2 as YENEEA. The CDR3 DNA follows: TGTGCCAGCAGCTTAGGCGGGGGGGGGCGAGAGACCCAGTACTTC. Its protein product is CASSLGGGGRETQYF.

V usage is TRBV5-1 and J usage is TRBJ2-7; perhaps TRBD1 as D (5 bases). Trimming stripped 2 bases from V and 5 bases from J, with 17 bases between. This CDR3 spans 15 amino acids. The germline V gene has CDR1 SGHRS and CDR2 YFSETQ. In DNA, the CDR3 is TGCGCCAGCAGCTTCGATGCCAGGGCGGCACACGAGCAGTACTTC. This gives the protein CASSFDARAAHEQYF. Filled out from reference TRBV5-1 and TRBJ2-7, the complete variable domain reads KAGVTQTPRYLIKTRGQQVTLSCSPISGHRSVSWYQQTPGQGLQFLFEYFSETQRNKGNFPGRFSGRQFSNSRSEMNVSTLELGDSALYLCASSFDARAAHEQYFGPGTRLTVT.

The V call is TRBV28, the J call TRBJ2-7; no firm D call. The V gene's germline CDR1 is MDHEN and CDR2 SYDVKM. The CDR3 contains 16 residues. Trimming took 1 base from V and 0 from J, leaving 13 bases between them. The CDR3 spells CASSLSKRQLSYEQYF. DNA of the CDR3: TGTGCCAGCAGTTTATCGAAGAGACAACTCTCCTACGAGCAGTACTTC.

V and J are TRBV6-1 and TRBJ1-5; TRBD1 matches at 8 bases. There are 14 residues in the CDR3. Germline trimming cut 7 bases from V and 3 bases from J; bases unmatched to any gene: 5. CDR1 and CDR2 (germline): MNHNS, SASEGT. The DNA of the CDR3 is TGTGCCAGCATCCTGACAGGGGACAATCAGCCCCAGCATTTT. Its translation: CASILTGDNQPQHF.

The V call is TRBV28, the J call TRBJ2-5; 9 bases match TRBD1. The J call may be incorrect, as the DNA end agrees better with TRBJ2-7. Germline CDR1 reads MDHEN; CDR2 reads SYDVKM. This CDR3 region has 15 residues. CDR3 region: CASSPAGTGSYEQYF. CDR3 in DNA: TGTGCCAGCAGTCCTGCCGGGACAGGGTCTTACGAGCAGTACTTC.